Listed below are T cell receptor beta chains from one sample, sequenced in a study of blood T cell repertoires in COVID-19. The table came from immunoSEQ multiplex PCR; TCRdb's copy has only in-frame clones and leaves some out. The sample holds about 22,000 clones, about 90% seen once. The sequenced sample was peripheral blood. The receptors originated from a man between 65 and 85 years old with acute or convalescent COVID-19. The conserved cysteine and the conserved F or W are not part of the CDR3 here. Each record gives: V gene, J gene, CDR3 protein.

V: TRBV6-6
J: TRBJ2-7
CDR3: ASSRQGNSYEQY

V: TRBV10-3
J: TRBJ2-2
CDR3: AIPDRNTGELF

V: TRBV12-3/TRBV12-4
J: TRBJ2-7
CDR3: ASSLGTSADQY

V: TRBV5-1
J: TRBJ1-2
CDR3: ASSSFYVGRSSPANYGYT

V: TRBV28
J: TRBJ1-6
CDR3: ASSGTGIYNSPLH

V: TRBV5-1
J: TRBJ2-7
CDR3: ASSLEVTAYEQY

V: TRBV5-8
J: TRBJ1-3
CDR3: ASSPTDRAGNTIY

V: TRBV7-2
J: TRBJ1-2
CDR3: ASVMGQGRFYGYT

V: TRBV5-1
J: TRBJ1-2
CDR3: ASSLDGGIYGYT

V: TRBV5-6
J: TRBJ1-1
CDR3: ASSPSTARMNTEAF

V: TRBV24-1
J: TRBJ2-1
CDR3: ATSALSGGAEQF

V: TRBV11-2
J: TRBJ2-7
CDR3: ASSLDVFPYEQY

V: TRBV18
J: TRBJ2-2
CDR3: ASCPGTDLRELF

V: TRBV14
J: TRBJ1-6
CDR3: ASSQSHRGNSPLH

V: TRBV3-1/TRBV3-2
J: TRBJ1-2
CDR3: ASSEGQGEII

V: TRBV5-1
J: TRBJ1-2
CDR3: ASRKDTGVYGYT

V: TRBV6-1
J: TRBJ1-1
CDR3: ASSEAGRNTEAF

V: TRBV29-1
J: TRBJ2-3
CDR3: SVASGGITDTQY

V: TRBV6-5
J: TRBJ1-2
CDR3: ASARGGTEVGGYT

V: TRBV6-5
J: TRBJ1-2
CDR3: ASSYRANYGYT

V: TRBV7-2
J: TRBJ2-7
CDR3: ASSFAGGPDEQY

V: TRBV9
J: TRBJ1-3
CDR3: ASSVATGTGSRGNTIY

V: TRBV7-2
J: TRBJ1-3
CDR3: ASSSGQNLGNTIY

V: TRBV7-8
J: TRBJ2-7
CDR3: ASSLTETGGYEQY

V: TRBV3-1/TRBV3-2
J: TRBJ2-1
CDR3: ASSPNYLRGNEQF

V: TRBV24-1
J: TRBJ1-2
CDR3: ATSDGGQGNYGYT

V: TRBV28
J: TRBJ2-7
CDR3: ASSEIAGGSSYEQY

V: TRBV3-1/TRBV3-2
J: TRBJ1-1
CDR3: ASSQVRGNTEAF

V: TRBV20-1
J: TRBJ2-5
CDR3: SASWEGLGRETQY

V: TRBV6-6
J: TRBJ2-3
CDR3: ASSWGTSGGTDTQY

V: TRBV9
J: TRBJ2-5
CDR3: ASSVAGASGAQETQY

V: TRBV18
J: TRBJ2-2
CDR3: ASSVGQGNTGELF

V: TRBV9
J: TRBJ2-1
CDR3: ASSAGLGLNEQF

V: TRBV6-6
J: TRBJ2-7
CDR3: ASSYDTDYEQY

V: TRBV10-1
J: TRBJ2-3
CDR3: ASSAPGQGTDTQY

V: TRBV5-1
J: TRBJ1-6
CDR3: ASSLGQKNSPLH

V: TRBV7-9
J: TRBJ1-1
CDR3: ASSLVVANTEAF

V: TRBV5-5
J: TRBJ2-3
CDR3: ASSPRDRRPDTQY

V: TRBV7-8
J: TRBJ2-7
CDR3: ASSLARDHYEQY

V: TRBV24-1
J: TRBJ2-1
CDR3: ATGAGPSSYNEQF

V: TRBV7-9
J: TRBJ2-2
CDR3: AIPRTGGNTGELF

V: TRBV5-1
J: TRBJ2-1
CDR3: ASSLTGTSTYNEQF

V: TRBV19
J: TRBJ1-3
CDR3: ASSIGCGHKYFGNTIY

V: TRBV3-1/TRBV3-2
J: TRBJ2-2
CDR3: ASSTTGTTNTGELF

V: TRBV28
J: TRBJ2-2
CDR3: ASSLLGRELF

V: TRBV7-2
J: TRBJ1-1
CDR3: ASRQPGQGTEAF

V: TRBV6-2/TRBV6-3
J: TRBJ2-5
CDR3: ASSYFWIRETQY

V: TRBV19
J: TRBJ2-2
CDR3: ASSILAGAGLGTGELF